The 24 T cell receptor beta chains in this list originate from one sample, sequenced in a study of identical twins. TCRdb re-analysed the 5' RACE reads in MiXCR, keeping a single row per CDR3 protein. The profile shows 450,000 to 650,000 distinct CDR3 sequences, roughly 15% of them singletons. A further study also used this sample, focusing on yellow fever vaccine responses in identical twins.

The sample consisted of CD4+ T cells sorted from blood. The receptors come from a woman between 18 and 30 years old in good health.

This clonotype was observed a handful of times. The rearrangement joins TRBV5-1 to TRBJ2-3, with D tentatively TRBD1 (6 bases). In germline, CDR1 is SGHRS, CDR2 YFSETQ. V was trimmed by 7 bases and J by 0 bases, leaving 12 bases between them. The CDR3 totals 14 residues. Here the CDR3 reads CASGGITSTDTQYF. Written as DNA, the CDR3 is TGCGCCAGCGGGGGCATTACTAGCACAGATACGCAGTATTTT.

The chain links TRBV5-1 to TRBJ2-2, with 13 bases matching TRBD2. CDR1 SGHRS and CDR2 YFSETQ come from the germline V gene. This CDR3 is 15 amino acids long. Trimming at V came to 6 bases and at J to 6 bases, leaving 5 bases not matched to a gene. The chain's CDR3 is CASTRTSGGSGELFF. The CDR3 DNA reads TGCGCCAGCACCAGGACTAGCGGGGGCTCCGGGGAGCTGTTTTTT.

This clonotype was observed a few times. The V call is TRBV7-3, the J call TRBJ2-2; 12 bases are a match to TRBD1. V gave up 1 base and J gave up 6 bases; unmatched junction bases: 3. The germline V gene encodes CDR1 SGHTA and CDR2 FQGTGA. This CDR3 has 16 residues. This chain's CDR3 is CASSLRGQGASGELFF. DNA of the CDR3: TGTGCCAGCAGCTTAAGGGGACAGGGGGCTTCCGGGGAGCTGTTTTTT.

This clonotype occurred a few times. The chain joins TRBV28 to TRBJ1-2, with D unclear. Trimming stripped 4 bases from V and 4 bases from J, with 10 bases between. The CDR3 length is 13 residues. The germline gives CDR1 MDHEN, CDR2 SYDVKM. The DNA for the CDR3 is TGTGCCAGCAGTTCTGACGTCAGCTATGGCTACACCTTC. It specifies CASSSDVSYGYTF.

This clonotype was seen at least ten times. The V and J genes are TRBV27 and TRBJ1-4; D uncertain. Per the germline V gene, CDR1 is MNHEY and CDR2 is SMNVEV (reference sequence). The CDR3 extends over 12 amino acids. Deletions cut 4 bases from V and 4 bases from J, with 4 bases between. CDR3 loop: CASSSRNEKLFF. In DNA, the CDR3 is TGTGCCAGCAGTTCCCGTAATGAAAAACTGTTTTTT.

The chain combines TRBV3-1 with TRBJ2-5, with D hard to call. Trimming cost V 4 bases and J 7 bases, with 10 bases left between them. Germline CDR1 reads LGHDT; CDR2 reads YNNKEL (reference sequence). This CDR3 comprises 12 residues. DNA for the CDR3: TGTGCCAGCAGCCGAGGAGACTCGACCCAGTACTTC. Encoded protein: CASSRGDSTQYF.

This chain connects TRBV20-1 to TRBJ1-2; D not resolved. Germline V gene sequence: CDR1 DFQATT, CDR2 SNEGSKA (reference sequence). The V gene lost 5 bases and the J gene lost 6 bases, with 10 bases spanning the gap. The CDR3 is 11 amino acids. For the CDR3, the DNA is TGCAGTGCTCCGGACTTCAATGGCTACACCTTC. This translates into CSAPDFNGYTF.

The rearrangement links TRBV7-2 to TRBJ1-6, with a tentative D call TRBD1 (6 bases). The V gene lost 4 bases and the J gene lost 9 bases, with 19 bases spanning the gap. This CDR3 has 16 residues. CDR1 is SGHTA, CDR2 FQGNSA, per germline. CDR3 region: CASSSPRTVLGSPLHF. The CDR3 region has the DNA TGTGCCAGCAGCTCACCTAGGACAGTTTTAGGTTCACCCCTCCACTTT.

The chain joins TRBV10-1 to TRBJ2-2; D is uncertain. CDR1 is WNHNN, CDR2 SYGVQD, per germline (reference sequence). The CDR3 has 13 amino acids. The V and J ends lost 8 bases and 3 bases respectively, with 10 bases between them. CDR3 nucleotide sequence: TGCGCCAGCCCTTGGTTGGACACCGGGGAGCTGTTTTTT. It yields the protein CASPWLDTGELFF.

The chain recombines TRBV25-1 with TRBJ2-1; 9 bases are shared with TRBD1. CDR1 is MGHDK, CDR2 SYGVNS, per germline. V lost 3 bases and J lost 6; bases outside the gene matches: 12. This CDR3 is built from 17 residues. DNA for the CDR3: TGTGCCAGCAGTGACGACCTCAACAGGGGGCGTCGCAATGAGCAGTTCTTC. It codes for CASSDDLNRGRRNEQFF.

In its sample, this clonotype was seen a few times. The chain joins TRBV12-3 or TRBV12-4 to TRBJ2-7; maybe TRBD1 (5 bases). This CDR3 has 15 amino acids. Trimming left V 7 bases short and J 4 bases short, with 20 bases between. The CDR3 region has the DNA TGTGCCAGCACTCCTTCGGGCAGGGAAGGGTACGAGCAGTACTTC. Translated, it gives CASTPSGREGYEQYF.

Concerning this clonotype: Mismatch with germline at one junction end may stem from a read error. This CDR3 is CASSLWSGSVTGELFF. CDR3 sequence (DNA): TGTGCCAGCAGCTTATGGAGCGGGAGTGTCACCGGGGAGCTGTTCTTT. This chain links TRBV7-8 with TRBJ2-2; 8 bases align to TRBD2. This CDR3 is built from 16 residues. From germline, CDR1 is SGHVS and CDR2 FQNEAQ.

This clonotype was seen a handful of times. The gene calls are TRBV12-3 or TRBV12-4 and TRBJ1-1; D uncertain. V was pared by 5 bases and J by 3 bases, with 13 bases between. The CDR3 is 14 residues long. The CDR3 loop reads CASSQDVMHTEAFF. The DNA for the CDR3 is TGTGCCAGCAGTCAAGACGTTATGCACACTGAAGCTTTCTTT.

This clonotype was observed at least ten times. The rearrangement joins TRBV4-1 to TRBJ2-1; perhaps TRBD2 as D (5 bases). The CDR3 has 14 residues. V lost 3 bases to trimming and J lost 6 bases, with 12 bases between them. The germline V gene encodes CDR1 MGHRA and CDR2 YSYEKL. The CDR3 is CASSHRDAGNEQFF. The CDR3 nucleotides read TGCGCCAGCAGCCACCGAGATGCGGGCAATGAGCAGTTCTTC.

The chain employs TRBV7-9 and TRBJ2-7, with unresolved D. Germline V gene data show CDR1 as SEHNR and CDR2 as FQNEAQ (reference sequence). The CDR3 extends over 11 amino acids. Trimming pared 1 base from V and 7 bases from J, leaving 5 bases between. This CDR3 is CASSLGKEQYF. CDR3 in DNA: TGTGCCAGCAGCTTAGGGAAGGAGCAGTACTTC.

The V and J genes are TRBV5-1 and TRBJ2-5, with 9 positions matching TRBD2. The CDR3 is made up of 15 amino acids. Unmatched junction bases numbered 8, after V lost 5 bases and J lost 3 bases. CDR1 is SGHRS and CDR2 is YFSETQ in the germline V gene. The CDR3 loop reads CASRNLRGGKETQYF. CDR3 nucleotide sequence: TGCGCCAGCAGGAACCTGCGGGGGGGCAAAGAGACCCAGTACTTC.

This clonotype was observed a few times. The chain uses TRBV12-3 or TRBV12-4 and TRBJ1-6; D is possibly TRBD1 (5 bases). Trimming removed 4 bases at V and 0 bases at J, with 13 bases between. The CDR3 length is 17 residues. CDR3 region: CASSSRGLSSYNSPLHF. The CDR3 region has the DNA TGTGCCAGCAGTTCTCGGGGGTTGAGCTCCTATAATTCACCCCTCCACTTT.

In its sample, this clonotype was seen many times. The gene calls are TRBV5-1 and TRBJ2-5; 7 bases align to TRBD1. The V and J ends lost 5 bases and 1 base, in that order; junction bases with no gene match: 11. Per germline, CDR1 SGHRS and CDR2 YFSETQ. There are 16 residues in the CDR3. Here the CDR3 reads CASSYSYRDSQETQYF. CDR3 DNA sequence: TGCGCCAGCAGTTACTCCTACCGGGACAGCCAAGAGACCCAGTACTTC.

This clonotype has only a few counts. The chain carries TRBV20-1 and TRBJ2-5, with D uncertain. There are 13 residues in the CDR3. Germline V gene sequence: CDR1 DFQATT, CDR2 SNEGSKA (reference sequence). V was shortened by 1 base and J by 1 base, with 7 bases between the two germline ends. The CDR3 nucleotides read TGCAGTGCTAGAGGCCAGCGCCAAGAGACCCAGTACTTC. Residues: CSARGQRQETQYF.

This chain links TRBV2 with TRBJ2-1, with 11 bases matching TRBD2. Unmatched junction bases numbered 11, after V lost 6 bases and J lost 10 bases. The CDR3 sequence is 15 residues long. Per germline, CDR1 SNHLY and CDR2 FYNNEI. The CDR3 region has the DNA TGTGCCAGCAGAGAACTAGCGGGAGAAAGACTGGAGCAGTTCTTC. It yields the protein CASRELAGERLEQFF.

The chain couples TRBV11-3 to TRBJ2-7, with unresolved D. Trimming took off 6 bases at V and 0 bases at J, with 18 bases between the two ends. Germline V CDR1 and CDR2: SGHNT, YENEEA. This CDR3 has 16 amino acids. CDR3: CASRTASTADSYEQYV. For the CDR3, the DNA is TGTGCCAGCAGAACCGCATCCACAGCCGACTCCTACGAGCAGTACGTC.

This clonotype was counted ten times or more. The V gene is TRBV9, the J gene TRBJ2-7; 8 bases align to TRBD2. The V gene end was trimmed by 4 bases and the J gene end by 0 bases; junction bases not matched to a gene: 9. In germline, CDR1 is SGDLS, CDR2 YYNGEE. The length of the CDR3 is 16 residues. The CDR3 region has the DNA TGTGCCAGCAGCCCTACAGCGGGAGTGCCCTCCTACGAGCAGTACTTC. Translated, it gives CASSPTAGVPSYEQYF.

The sample holds a few counts of this clonotype. J is TRBJ2-3 and V is TRBV12-3 or TRBV12-4, with a possible D match to TRBD1 (6 bases). CDR3 length: 14 amino acids. Trimming removed 7 bases at V and 0 bases at J, with 11 bases between. The CDR3 DNA follows: TGTGCCAGCAACACAGGGATTAGCACAGATACGCAGTATTTT. Protein product: CASNTGISTDTQYF.

The chain combines TRBV29-1 with TRBJ2-5, with D perhaps matching TRBD1 or TRBD2 (6 bases each). Germline assignment: CDR1 SQVTM and CDR2 ANQGSEA. Trimming cost V 4 bases and J 6 bases, with 12 bases left between them. CDR3 length: 12 residues. CDR3 DNA sequence: TGCAGCGTTGTGGGGGGCGAAAAGACCCAGTACTTC. It translates to CSVVGGEKTQYF.